Each of the 9 T cell receptor beta chains below was sequenced from the same sample in a study of T cells in Graves' hyperthyroidism and ophthalmopathy. Authors of the study amplified TCR beta CDR3 regions from RNA transcripts. The HTBI primer set served for first-round RT-PCR of the TCR CDR3. TCRdb re-derived calls from the multiplex PCR reads in MiXCR, one entry per CDR3 protein. This sample has roughly 750,000 distinct CDR3 sequences; about 16% occur once, and the top ten carry under 9.5%. Sequencing was carried out using blood. These receptors originate from a man younger than 35 with Graves' hyperthyroidism.

This clonotype has only a few counts. A read error may explain this, as a much larger clone is one base away. The chain joins TRBV11-2 to TRBJ2-1; maybe TRBD1 (5 bases). Per the germline V gene, CDR1 is SGHAT and CDR2 is FQNNGV. This CDR3 spans 14 amino acids. The CDR3 DNA reads as TGTGCCAGCAGCATTGACAGAACCTACAATGAGCGGTTCTTC. This gives the protein CASSIDRTYNERFF.

This clonotype was counted ten times or more. The chain carries TRBV28 and TRBJ2-2, with D unclear. There are 16 residues in the CDR3. Germline assignment: CDR1 MDHEN and CDR2 SYDVKM. Trimming shortened V by 2 bases and J by 2 bases, and 12 bases separated the two germline ends. CDR3 DNA sequence: TGTGCCAGCAGTTTAAACCCTGCAGGAAACACCGGGGAGCTGTTTTTT. Its protein product is CASSLNPAGNTGELFF.

In this sample, this clonotype turned up many times. This chain connects TRBV12-3 or TRBV12-4 to TRBJ1-1; D is possibly TRBD1 (5 bases). V was clipped by 6 bases and J by 6 bases, with 11 bases between them. The CDR3 is 12 amino acids. CDR3 loop: CASRPGGAEAFF. The CDR3 DNA reads TGTGCCAGCAGACCTGGGGGGGCTGAAGCTTTCTTT.

This clonotype came up many times. The chain is built from TRBV12-3 or TRBV12-4 and TRBJ2-5, with D perhaps TRBD1 (6 bases). This CDR3 region has 13 residues. The V end was cut by 6 bases, the J end by 4 bases, with 12 bases between. DNA for the CDR3: TGTGCCAGCAGGAACAGGGCCAGAGAGACCCAGTACTTC. Protein sequence: CASRNRARETQYF.

This clonotype was counted ten times or more. The chain couples TRBV27 to TRBJ2-1; the match to TRBD2 covers 9 bases. The CDR3 loop spans 15 amino acids. Per the germline V gene, CDR1 is MNHEY and CDR2 is SMNVEV (reference sequence). The trim removed 6 bases at V and 2 bases at J, leaving 5 bases unmatched. The CDR3 region is CASSRGRGTYNEQFF. CDR3 DNA sequence: TGTGCCAGCAGCCGCGGGAGGGGAACCTACAATGAGCAGTTCTTC.

For the CDR3, the DNA is TGCAGTGCTAGAGCCCATATGCGGGGGGGATCAGGAAACACCATATATTTT. It codes for CSARAHMRGGSGNTIYF. The chain uses TRBV20-1 and TRBJ1-3, with D perhaps matching TRBD1 (5 bases). Trimming pared 1 base from V and 4 bases from J, leaving 20 bases between. CDR1 is DFQATT, CDR2 SNEGSKA, per germline (reference sequence). CDR3 length equals 17 residues.

This clonotype was seen more than once but under ten times. This rearrangement joins TRBV29-1 to TRBJ2-1; 7 bases agree with TRBD1. CDR1 and CDR2 (germline): SQVTM, ANQGSEA. With V trimmed by 8 bases and J by 7 bases, 5 bases remained unmatched. The CDR3 is made up of 11 amino acids. The CDR3 nucleotides read TGCAGCACCCTCAGGGGGAATGAGCAGTTCTTC. Its translation is CSTLRGNEQFF.

This clonotype was seen at least ten times. The rearrangement links TRBV6-1 to TRBJ2-7, with TRBD2 identical over 10 bases. J was trimmed by 2 bases and V by 3 bases; bases with no gene match: 4. The CDR3 is 15 amino acids. Per germline, CDR1 MNHNS and CDR2 SASEGT. The DNA for the CDR3 is TGTGCCAGCAGTGACATGGGACTAGCGACCTACGAGCAGTACTTC. The encoded protein is CASSDMGLATYEQYF.

This clonotype has a handful of counts. The chain recombines TRBV28 with TRBJ2-7; D is undetermined. The V gene lost 5 bases and the J gene lost 4 bases, with 15 bases spanning the gap. CDR1 is MDHEN and CDR2 is SYDVKM in the germline V gene. The CDR3 is made up of 14 amino acids. CDR3 coding DNA: TGTGCCAGCAGTACCCTACTATACACTTACGAGCAGTACTTC. It codes for CASSTLLYTYEQYF.